This T cell receptor beta chain came from a study of Ad26.COV2.S vaccination and SARS-CoV-2 variants (dated by TCRdb to the early 2020s). Broadly, across the study: Donors in the vaccine arm were drawn from COV1001, a phase I-IIa trial of Ad26.COV2.S in healthy adults that was multicentre, randomized, double-blind and placebo-controlled. Throughout the experiments and outcome assessment, investigators stayed blinded to trial group allocation. Dosing of Ad26.COV2.S was intramuscular, at either 5x10^10 or 1x10^11 viral particles, delivered as one shot or as two shots spaced 56 days apart. The TCR-sequenced set comprised around 32 samples: roughly 19 Ad26.COV2.S vaccine recipients, 5 placebo recipients and 8 SARS-CoV-2 convalescent individuals. Trial participants were randomized into five groups of five: low-dose or high-dose Ad26.COV2.S given once or twice, or placebo on both occasions. TCRbeta repertoire sequencing served as the tool for gauging how specific and how broad the SARS-CoV-2-reactive T cell receptors were following Ad26.COV2.S vaccination. Beyond this particular receptor, the publication reports: Vaccine and placebo recipients had comparable non-spike TCR breadth, which fits with the vaccine containing only spike. Substantial breadth of spike-specific CD8+ and CD4+ T cell responses was reported after vaccination. The study lacked the statistical power to compare responses across vaccine doses or regimens. The authors noted that total T cell responses may have been underestimated by the TCR breadth and depth analyses. Ad26.COV2.S recipients had higher spike-specific TCR breadth than placebo recipients (P = 0.0014).

As to this clone: Its antigen target is currently unknown. Base qualities are not recorded, but no much larger clone differs from it by a single base.

The immunoSEQ Assay was used to sequence TCRbeta CDR3 regions. After extraction, genomic DNA underwent amplification by bias-controlled multiplex PCR, followed by high-throughput sequencing. The study's processing was this. To quantify the absolute abundance of every unique TCRbeta CDR3 region, sequences were collapsed and filtered. T cell fraction was estimated by normalizing TCRbeta template counts to usable DNA, with usable DNA measured through amplification of reference genes found in all nucleated cells. Repertoire TCRs were annotated as SARS-CoV-2-specific when V gene, CDR3 amino acid sequence and J gene were exactly matched to a known reactive TCR set. The reference SARS-CoV-2 TCR set was obtained from MIRA and was filtered for enrichment in COVID-19-positive ImmuneCODE repertoires, whereby public or cross-reactive TCRs were removed. Based on the MIRA antigens, annotated TCRs were further analysed at the level of specific ORF or position within ORF. Breadth was defined as annotated unique rearrangements over total unique productive rearrangements; depth was the summed frequency of those rearrangements. TCR breadth was compared between groups using two-sided Wilcoxon rank-sum tests. TCRdb limited this immuneACCESS table to in-frame rearrangements with V and J called. A share of clones is missing; checked studies link under half to unresolved V genes, and the rest is unexplained. Clonal size and the V and J genes are those of that table, whereas D and trimming came from the DNA. A total of some 370,000 clones appear in this sample, about four fifths of them only once. Approximately 7% of the sample belongs to the ten largest clones.

The treatment or condition label, as the study defines it: 15 to 20 received Ad26.COV2.S at low or high dose, single or two shots; about 5 received placebo; per-sample allocation not given. For vaccine and placebo recipients, the sequenced repertoires came from samples collected on day 63 after the first injection. Cohort 1b enrolled about two dozen adults aged 18-55 years at a single site in Boston, USA, between 29 July and 7 August 2020. Ad26.COV2.S consisted of a replication-incompetent adenovirus type 26 vector by which a prefusion-stabilized SARS-CoV-2 spike protein from the original Wuhan strain was expressed. The receptor was isolated from a person aged 18 to 59 who received the Ad26.COV2.S COVID-19 vaccine or a placebo. The material was peripheral blood, obtained in a trial of Ad26.COV2.S vaccine versus placebo.

The DNA reads TGTGCCAGCTCACCAGTGGTGTCCTCTGGGGCCAACGTCCTGACTTTC. It translates as CASSPVVSSGANVLTF. The chain is made from TRBV18 and TRBJ2-6, with an unclear D gene assignment. Trimming removed 2 bases from V and 0 bases from J, leaving 8 bases between the germline ends. CDR1 and CDR2, looked up from the germline V gene, are KGHSH and LQKENI. The CDR3, from cysteine to phenylalanine, totals 16 residues. Just the 48-base CDR3 DNA is kept, in frame starting at base 1.